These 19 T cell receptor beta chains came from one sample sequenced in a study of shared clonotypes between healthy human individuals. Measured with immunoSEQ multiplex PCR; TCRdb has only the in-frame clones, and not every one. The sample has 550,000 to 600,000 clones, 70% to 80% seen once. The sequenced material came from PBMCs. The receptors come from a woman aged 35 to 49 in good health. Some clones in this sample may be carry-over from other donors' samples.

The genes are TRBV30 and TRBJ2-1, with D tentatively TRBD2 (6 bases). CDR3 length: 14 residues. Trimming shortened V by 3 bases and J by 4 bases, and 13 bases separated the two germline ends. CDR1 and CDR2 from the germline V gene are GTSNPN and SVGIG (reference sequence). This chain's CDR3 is CAWSRDGGYNEQFF. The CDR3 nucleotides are TGTGCCTGGAGCCGGGACGGAGGGTACAATGAGCAGTTCTTC.

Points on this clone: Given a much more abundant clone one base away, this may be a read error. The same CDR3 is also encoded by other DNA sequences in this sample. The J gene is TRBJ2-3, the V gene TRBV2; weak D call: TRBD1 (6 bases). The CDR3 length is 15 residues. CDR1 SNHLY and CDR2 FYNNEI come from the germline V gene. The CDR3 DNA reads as TGTGCCAGCAGCGAAGGGCCAGGGGTCACAGATACGCAGTATTTT. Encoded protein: CASSEGPGVTDTQYF.

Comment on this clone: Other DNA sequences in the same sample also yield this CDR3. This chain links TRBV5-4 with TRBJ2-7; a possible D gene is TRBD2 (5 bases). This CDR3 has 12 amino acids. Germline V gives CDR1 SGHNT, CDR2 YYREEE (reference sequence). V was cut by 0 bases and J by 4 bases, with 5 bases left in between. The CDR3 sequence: CASSLGGYEQYF. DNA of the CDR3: TGTGCCAGCAGCTTGGGAGGGTACGAGCAGTACTTC.

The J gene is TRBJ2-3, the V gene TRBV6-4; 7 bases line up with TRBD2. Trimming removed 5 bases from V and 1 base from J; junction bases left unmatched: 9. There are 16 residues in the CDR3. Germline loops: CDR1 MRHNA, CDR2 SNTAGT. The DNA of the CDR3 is TGTGCCAGCAGTCCGGGGGAGGGCCGGGGCACAGATACGCAGTATTTT. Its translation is CASSPGEGRGTDTQYF.

The chain's CDR3 is CASSPDFSTDTQYF. In DNA, the CDR3 is TGTGCCAGCAGTCCCGACTTTAGCACAGATACGCAGTATTTT. The chain combines TRBV2 with TRBJ2-3; D not resolved. With 5 bases removed from V and 0 bases from J, the gap between germline ends came to 9 bases. Germline-derived CDR1 and CDR2 are SNHLY and FYNNEI. The CDR3 totals 14 residues.

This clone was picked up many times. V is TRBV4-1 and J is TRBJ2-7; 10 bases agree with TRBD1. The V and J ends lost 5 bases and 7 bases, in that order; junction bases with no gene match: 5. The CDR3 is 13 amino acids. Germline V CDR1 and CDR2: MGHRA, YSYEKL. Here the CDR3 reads CASSSRTGGEQYF. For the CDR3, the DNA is TGCGCCAGCAGCTCTCGGACAGGGGGTGAGCAGTACTTC.

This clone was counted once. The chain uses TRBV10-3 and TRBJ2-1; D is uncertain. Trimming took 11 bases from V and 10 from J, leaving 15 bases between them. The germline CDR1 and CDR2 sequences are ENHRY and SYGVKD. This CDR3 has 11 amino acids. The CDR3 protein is CAPNPQLEQFF. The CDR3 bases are TGTGCCCCCAACCCCCAGCTGGAGCAGTTCTTC.

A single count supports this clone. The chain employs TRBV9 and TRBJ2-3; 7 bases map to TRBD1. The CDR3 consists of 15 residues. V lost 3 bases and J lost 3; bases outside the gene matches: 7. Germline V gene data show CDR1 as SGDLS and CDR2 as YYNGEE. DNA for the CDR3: TGTGCCAGCAGCGAACGACAGGGTCGAACAGATACGCAGTATTTT. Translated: CASSERQGRTDTQYF.

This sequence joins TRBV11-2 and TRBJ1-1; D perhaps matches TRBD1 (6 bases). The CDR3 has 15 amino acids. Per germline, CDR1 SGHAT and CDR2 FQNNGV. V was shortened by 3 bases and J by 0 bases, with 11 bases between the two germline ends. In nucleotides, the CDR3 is TGTGCCAGCAGCTTTTACAGGGCTATGAACACTGAAGCTTTCTTT. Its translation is CASSFYRAMNTEAFF.

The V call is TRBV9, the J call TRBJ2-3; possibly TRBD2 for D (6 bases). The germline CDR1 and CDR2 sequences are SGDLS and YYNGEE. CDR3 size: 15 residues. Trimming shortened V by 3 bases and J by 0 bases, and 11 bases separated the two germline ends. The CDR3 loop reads CASSGRGESTDTQYF. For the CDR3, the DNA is TGTGCCAGCAGCGGTCGCGGGGAAAGCACAGATACGCAGTATTTT.

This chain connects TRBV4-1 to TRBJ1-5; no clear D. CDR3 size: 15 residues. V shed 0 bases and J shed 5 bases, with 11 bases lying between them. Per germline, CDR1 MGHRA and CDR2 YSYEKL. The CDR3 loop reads CASSQDFTDYQPQHF. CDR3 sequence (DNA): TGCGCCAGCAGCCAAGATTTCACAGACTATCAGCCCCAGCATTTT.

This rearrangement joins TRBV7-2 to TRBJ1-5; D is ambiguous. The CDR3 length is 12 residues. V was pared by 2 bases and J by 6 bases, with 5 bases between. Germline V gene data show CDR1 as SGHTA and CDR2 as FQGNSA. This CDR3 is CASSLTRQPQHF. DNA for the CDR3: TGTGCCAGCAGCTTAACACGTCAGCCCCAGCATTTT.

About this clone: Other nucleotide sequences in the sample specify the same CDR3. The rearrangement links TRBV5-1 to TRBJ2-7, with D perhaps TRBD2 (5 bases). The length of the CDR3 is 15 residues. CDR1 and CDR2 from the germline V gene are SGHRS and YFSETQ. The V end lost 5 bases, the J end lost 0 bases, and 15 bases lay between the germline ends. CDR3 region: CASSREGGSSYEQYF. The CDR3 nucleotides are TGCGCCAGCAGTCGTGAGGGCGGAAGCTCCTACGAGCAGTACTTC. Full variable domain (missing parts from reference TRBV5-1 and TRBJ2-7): KAGVTQTPRYLIKTRGQQVTLSCSPISGHRSVSWYQQTPGQGLQFLFEYFSETQRNKGNFPGRFSGRQFSNSRSEMNVSTLELGDSALYLCASSREGGSSYEQYFGPGTRLTVT.

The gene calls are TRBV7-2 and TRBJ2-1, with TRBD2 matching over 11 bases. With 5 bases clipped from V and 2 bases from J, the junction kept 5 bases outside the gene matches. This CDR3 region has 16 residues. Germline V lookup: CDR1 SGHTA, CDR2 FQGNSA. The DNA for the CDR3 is TGTGCCAGCAGCCTACTAGCGGGAGTAGCCTACAATGAGCAGTTCTTC. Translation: CASSLLAGVAYNEQFF.

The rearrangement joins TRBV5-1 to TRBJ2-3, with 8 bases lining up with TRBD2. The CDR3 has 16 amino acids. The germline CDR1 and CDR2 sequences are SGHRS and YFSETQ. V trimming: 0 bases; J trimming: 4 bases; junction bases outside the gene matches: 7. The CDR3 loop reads CASSLGLAGLSDTQYF. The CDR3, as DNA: TGCGCCAGCAGCTTGGGTCTAGCGGGTCTTTCAGATACGCAGTATTTT.

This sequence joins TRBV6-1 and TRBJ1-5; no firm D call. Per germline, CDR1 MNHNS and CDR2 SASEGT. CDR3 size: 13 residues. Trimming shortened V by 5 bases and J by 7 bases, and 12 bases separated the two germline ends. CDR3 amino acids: CASSSTPGQPQHF. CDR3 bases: TGTGCCAGCAGTTCAACCCCGGGGCAGCCCCAGCATTTT.

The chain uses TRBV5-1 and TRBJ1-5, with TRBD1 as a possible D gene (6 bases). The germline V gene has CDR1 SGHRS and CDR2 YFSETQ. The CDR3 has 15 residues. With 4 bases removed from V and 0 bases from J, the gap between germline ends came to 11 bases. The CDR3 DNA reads TGCGCCAGCAGCGCATCAGGGGATAGCAATCAGCCCCAGCATTTT. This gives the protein CASSASGDSNQPQHF.

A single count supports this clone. CDR3 DNA: TGTGCCAGCAGCTTCCAGGGGGGAACCTACAATGAGCAGTTCTTC. It yields the protein CASSFQGGTYNEQFF. V is TRBV5-4 and J is TRBJ2-1, with D possibly TRBD1 on 7 matching bases. The CDR3 has 15 residues. Germline V CDR1 and CDR2: SGHNT, YYREEE (reference sequence). V lost 2 bases and J lost 2, with 11 bases in between. Variable domain in full (rest from reference TRBV5-4 and TRBJ2-1): ETGVTQSPTHLIKTRGQQVTLRCSSQSGHNTVSWYQQALGQGPQFIFQYYREEENGRGNFPPRFSGLQFPNYSSELNVNALELDDSALYLCASSFQGGTYNEQFFGPGTRLTVL.

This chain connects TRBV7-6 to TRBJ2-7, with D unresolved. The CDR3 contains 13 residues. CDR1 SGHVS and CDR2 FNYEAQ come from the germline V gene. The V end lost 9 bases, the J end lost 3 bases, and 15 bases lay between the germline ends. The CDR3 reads CASSGGIFYEQYF. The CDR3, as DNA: TGTGCCAGTTCGGGTGGGATCTTCTACGAGCAGTACTTC.